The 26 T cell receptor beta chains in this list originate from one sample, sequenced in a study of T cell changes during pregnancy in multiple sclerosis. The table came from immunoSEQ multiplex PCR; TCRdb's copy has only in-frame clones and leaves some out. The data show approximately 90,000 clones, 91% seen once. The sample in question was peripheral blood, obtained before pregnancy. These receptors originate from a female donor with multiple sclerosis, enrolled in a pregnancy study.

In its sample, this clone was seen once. CDR3: CASSTRTGSSYNSPLHF. The CDR3 DNA reads as TGTGCCAGCAGCACCCGGACAGGGTCAAGCTATAATTCACCCCTCCACTTT. The chain links TRBV14 to TRBJ1-6; 8 bases are a match to TRBD1. The trim removed 5 bases at V and 3 bases at J, leaving 9 bases unmatched. The CDR3 has 17 amino acids. CDR1 is SGHDN and CDR2 is FVKESK in the germline V gene.

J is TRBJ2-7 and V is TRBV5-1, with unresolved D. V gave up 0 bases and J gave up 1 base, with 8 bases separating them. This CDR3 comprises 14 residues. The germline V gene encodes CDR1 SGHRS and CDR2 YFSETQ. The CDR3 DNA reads TGCGCCAGCAGCTTGGATTGGGCGTCCTACGAGCAGTACTTC. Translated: CASSLDWASYEQYF.

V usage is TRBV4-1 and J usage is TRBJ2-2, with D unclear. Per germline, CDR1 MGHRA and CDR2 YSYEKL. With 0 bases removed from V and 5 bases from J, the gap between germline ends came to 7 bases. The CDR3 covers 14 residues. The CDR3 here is CASSQDQTTGELFF. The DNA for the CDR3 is TGCGCCAGCAGCCAAGATCAGACTACCGGGGAGCTGTTTTTT.

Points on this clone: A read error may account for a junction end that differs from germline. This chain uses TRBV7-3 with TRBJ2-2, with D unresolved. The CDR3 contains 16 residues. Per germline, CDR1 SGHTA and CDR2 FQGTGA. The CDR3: CASSLSVGPNPGELFF. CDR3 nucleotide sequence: TGTGCCAGCAGCTTAAGTGTGGGCCCGAACCCCGGGGAGCTGTTTTTT.

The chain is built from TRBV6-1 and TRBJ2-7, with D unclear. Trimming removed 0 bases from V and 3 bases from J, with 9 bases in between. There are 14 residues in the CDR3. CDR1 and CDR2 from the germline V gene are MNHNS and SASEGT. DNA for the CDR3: TGTGCCAGCAGTGAAGCGCTTTACGGCTACGAGCAGTACTTC. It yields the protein CASSEALYGYEQYF.

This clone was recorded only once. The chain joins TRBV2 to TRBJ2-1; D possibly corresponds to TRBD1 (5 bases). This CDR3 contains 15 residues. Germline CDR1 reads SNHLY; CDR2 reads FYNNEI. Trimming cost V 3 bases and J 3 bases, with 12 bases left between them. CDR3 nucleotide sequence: TGTGCCAGCAGTGAGAGGCAGGGAAGCTACAATGAGCAGTTCTTC. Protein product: CASSERQGSYNEQFF.

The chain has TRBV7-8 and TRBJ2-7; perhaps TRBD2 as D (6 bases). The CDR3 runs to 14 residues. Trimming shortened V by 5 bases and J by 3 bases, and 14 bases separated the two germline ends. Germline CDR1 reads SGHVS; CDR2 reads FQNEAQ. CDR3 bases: TGTGCCAGCAGCACCTTAGCGGTTAGCTACGAGCAGTACTTC. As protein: CASSTLAVSYEQYF.

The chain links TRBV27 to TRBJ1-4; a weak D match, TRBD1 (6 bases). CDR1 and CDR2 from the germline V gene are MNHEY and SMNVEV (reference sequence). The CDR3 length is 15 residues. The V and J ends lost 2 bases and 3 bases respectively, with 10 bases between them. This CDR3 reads CASSLVGQPNEKLFF. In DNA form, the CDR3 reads TGTGCCAGCAGTTTAGTGGGACAACCTAATGAAAAACTGTTTTTT.

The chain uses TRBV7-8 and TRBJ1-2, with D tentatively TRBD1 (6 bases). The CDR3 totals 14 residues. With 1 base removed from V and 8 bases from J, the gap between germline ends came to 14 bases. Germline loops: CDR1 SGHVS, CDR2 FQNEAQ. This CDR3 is CASSLGARGKGYTF. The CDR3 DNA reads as TGTGCCAGCAGCTTAGGGGCCAGGGGAAAGGGCTACACCTTC.

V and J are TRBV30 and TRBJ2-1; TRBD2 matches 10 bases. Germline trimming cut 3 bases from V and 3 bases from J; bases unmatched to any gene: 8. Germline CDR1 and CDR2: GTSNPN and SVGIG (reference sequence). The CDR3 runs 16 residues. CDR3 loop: CAWSRRTSGLYNEQFF. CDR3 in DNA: TGTGCCTGGAGCCGTCGGACTAGCGGTCTCTACAATGAGCAGTTCTTC.

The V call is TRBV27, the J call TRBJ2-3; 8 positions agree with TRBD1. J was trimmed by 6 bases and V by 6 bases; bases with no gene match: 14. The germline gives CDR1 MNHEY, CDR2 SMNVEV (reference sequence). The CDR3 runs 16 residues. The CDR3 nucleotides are TGTGCCAGCAGCAGAGGAGACAGGGGAGGTTCGGATACGCAGTATTTT. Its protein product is CASSRGDRGGSDTQYF.

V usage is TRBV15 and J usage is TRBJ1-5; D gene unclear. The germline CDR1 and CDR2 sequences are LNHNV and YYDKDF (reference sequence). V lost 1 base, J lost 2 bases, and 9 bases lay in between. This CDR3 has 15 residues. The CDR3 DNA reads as TGTGCCACCAGCAGAGGACCAGGCCGCAATCAGCCCCAGCATTTT. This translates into CATSRGPGRNQPQHF.

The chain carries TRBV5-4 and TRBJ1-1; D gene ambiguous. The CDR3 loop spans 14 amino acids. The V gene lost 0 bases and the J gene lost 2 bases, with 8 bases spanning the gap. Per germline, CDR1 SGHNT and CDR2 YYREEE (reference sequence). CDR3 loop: CASSLVEGNTEAFF. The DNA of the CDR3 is TGTGCCAGCAGCTTGGTGGAGGGTAACACTGAAGCTTTCTTT.

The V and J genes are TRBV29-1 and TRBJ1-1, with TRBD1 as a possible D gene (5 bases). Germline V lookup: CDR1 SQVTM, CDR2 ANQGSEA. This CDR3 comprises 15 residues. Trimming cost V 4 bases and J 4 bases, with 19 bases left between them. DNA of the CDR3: TGCAGCGTTGCAGTAGGTAAGGGGTTCGGCACTGAAGCTTTCTTT. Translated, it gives CSVAVGKGFGTEAFF.

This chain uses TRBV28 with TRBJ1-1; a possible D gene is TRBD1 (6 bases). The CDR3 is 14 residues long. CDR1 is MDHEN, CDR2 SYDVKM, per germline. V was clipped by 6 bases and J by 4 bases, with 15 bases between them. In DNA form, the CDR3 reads TGTGCCAGCAGGTTCACGAACAGGGTCACTGAAGCTTTCTTT. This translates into CASRFTNRVTEAFF.

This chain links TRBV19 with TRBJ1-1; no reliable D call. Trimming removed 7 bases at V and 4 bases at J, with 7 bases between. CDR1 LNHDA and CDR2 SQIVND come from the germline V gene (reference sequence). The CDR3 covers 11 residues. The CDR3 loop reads CASTYSTEAFF. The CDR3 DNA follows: TGTGCCAGTACTTACTCCACTGAAGCTTTCTTT.

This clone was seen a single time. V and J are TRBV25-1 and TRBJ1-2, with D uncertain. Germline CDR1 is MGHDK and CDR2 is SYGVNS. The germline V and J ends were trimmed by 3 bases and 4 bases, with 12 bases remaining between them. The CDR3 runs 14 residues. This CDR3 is CASSDRHSRYGYTF. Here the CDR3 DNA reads TGTGCCAGCAGTGATAGACATTCCCGCTATGGCTACACCTTC.

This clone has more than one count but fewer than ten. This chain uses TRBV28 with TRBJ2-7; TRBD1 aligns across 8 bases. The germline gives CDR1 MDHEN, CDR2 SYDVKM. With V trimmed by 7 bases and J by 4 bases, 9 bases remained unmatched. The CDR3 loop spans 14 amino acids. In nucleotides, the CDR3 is TGTGCCAGCAAACCTGGGACAGGTTGGTACGAGCAGTACTTC. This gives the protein CASKPGTGWYEQYF. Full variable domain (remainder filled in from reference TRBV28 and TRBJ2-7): DVKVTQSSRYLVKRTGEKVFLECVQDMDHENMFWYRQDPGLGLRLIYFSYDVKMKEKGDIPEGYSVSREKKERFSLILESASTNQTSMYLCASKPGTGWYEQYFGPGTRLTVT.

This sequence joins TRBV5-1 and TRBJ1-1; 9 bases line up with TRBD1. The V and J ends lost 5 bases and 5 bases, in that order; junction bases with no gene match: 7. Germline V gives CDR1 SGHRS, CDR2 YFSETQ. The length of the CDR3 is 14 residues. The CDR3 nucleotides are TGCGCCAGCAGGGTTCGTGGACAGGGGACTGAAGCTTTCTTT. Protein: CASRVRGQGTEAFF. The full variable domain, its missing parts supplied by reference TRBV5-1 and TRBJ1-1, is KAGVTQTPRYLIKTRGQQVTLSCSPISGHRSVSWYQQTPGQGLQFLFEYFSETQRNKGNFPGRFSGRQFSNSRSEMNVSTLELGDSALYLCASRVRGQGTEAFFGQGTRLTVV.

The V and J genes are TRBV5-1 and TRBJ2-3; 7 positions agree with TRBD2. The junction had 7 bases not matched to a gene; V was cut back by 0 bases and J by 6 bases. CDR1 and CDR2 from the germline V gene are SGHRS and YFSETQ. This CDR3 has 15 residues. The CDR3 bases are TGCGCCAGCAGCTTGGGAGGGAGGGCAACGGATACGCAGTATTTT. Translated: CASSLGGRATDTQYF. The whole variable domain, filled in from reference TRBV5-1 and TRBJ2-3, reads KAGVTQTPRYLIKTRGQQVTLSCSPISGHRSVSWYQQTPGQGLQFLFEYFSETQRNKGNFPGRFSGRQFSNSRSEMNVSTLELGDSALYLCASSLGGRATDTQYFGPGTRLTVL.

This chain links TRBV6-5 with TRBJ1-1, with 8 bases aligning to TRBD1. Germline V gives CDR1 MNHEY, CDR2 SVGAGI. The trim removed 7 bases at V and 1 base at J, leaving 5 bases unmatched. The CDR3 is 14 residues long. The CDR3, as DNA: TGTGCCAGCACTGGACAGGGAGGGAACACTGAAGCTTTCTTT. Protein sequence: CASTGQGGNTEAFF.

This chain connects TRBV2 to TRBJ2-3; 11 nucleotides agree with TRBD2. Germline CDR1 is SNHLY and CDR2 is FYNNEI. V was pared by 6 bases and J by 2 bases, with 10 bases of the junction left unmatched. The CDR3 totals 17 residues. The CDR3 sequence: CASRRLAGGGATDTQYF. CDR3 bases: TGTGCCAGCAGAAGGCTAGCGGGAGGTGGGGCCACAGATACGCAGTATTTT.

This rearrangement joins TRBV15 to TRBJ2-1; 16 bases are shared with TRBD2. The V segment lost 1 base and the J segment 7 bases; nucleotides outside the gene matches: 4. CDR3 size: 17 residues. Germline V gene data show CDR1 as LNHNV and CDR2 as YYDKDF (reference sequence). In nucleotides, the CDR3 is TGTGCCACCAGCAGAGGGGGACTAGCGGGGGGGCGGAATGAGCAGTTCTTC. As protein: CATSRGGLAGGRNEQFF.

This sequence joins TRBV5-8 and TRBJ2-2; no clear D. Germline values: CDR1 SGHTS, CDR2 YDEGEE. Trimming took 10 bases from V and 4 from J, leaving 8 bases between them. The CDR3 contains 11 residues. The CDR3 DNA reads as TGTGCCTCCCAAGCCACCGGGGAGCTGTTTTTT. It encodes CASQATGELFF.

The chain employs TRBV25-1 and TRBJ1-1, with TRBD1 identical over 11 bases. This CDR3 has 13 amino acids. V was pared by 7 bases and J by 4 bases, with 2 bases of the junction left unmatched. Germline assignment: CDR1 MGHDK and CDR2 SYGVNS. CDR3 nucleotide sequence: TGTGCCAGCACGGGACAGGGGGTCACTGAAGCTTTCTTT. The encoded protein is CASTGQGVTEAFF.

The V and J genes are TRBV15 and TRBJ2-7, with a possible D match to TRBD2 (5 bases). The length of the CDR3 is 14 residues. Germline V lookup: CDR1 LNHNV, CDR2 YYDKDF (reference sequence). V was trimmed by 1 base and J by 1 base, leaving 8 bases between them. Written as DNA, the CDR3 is TGTGCCACCAGCAGAGGCGGGCAGTCCTACGAGCAGTACTTC. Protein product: CATSRGGQSYEQYF.